These T cell receptor beta chains were read from a single sample in a study of CD8 T cells in Susac syndrome. TCRdb re-called the immunoSEQ multiplex PCR reads with MiXCR, one entry per CDR3 protein. The table lists about 150,000 distinct CDR3 sequences, 95% to 96% of them singletons. Sequenced input: CD8+ T cells from PBMCs. The source is a human donor with multiple sclerosis. Each CDR3 is given with its conserved first and last residue. The order of the fields is clone size, J gene, D gene, V gene, CDR3 protein, CDR3 DNA. The D gene is left open where the match is weak. The size field is filled for only some rows; it gives once, few, many or a size class.

-,TRBJ2-1,-,TRBV29-1,CSVEDVKNEQFF,TGCAGCGTTGAAGATGTAAAGAATGAGCAGTTCTTC
-,TRBJ2-3,TRBD2,TRBV27,CASSSTSGGAGAQYF,TGTGCCAGCAGTTCCACTAGCGGGGGGGCGGGGGCGCAGTATTTT
-,TRBJ1-1,TRBD1,TRBV9,CASSVDGQGYTEAFF,TGTGCCAGCAGCGTAGACGGACAGGGGTACACTGAAGCTTTCTTT
few,TRBJ2-3,-,TRBV11-2,CASSLGPTDTQYF,TGTGCCAGCAGTCTGGGACCCACAGATACGCAGTATTTT
-,TRBJ2-7,-,TRBV5-6,CASSSGPPEQYF,TGTGCCAGCAGCTCGGGACCTCCGGAGCAGTACTTC
-,TRBJ2-2,-,TRBV29-1,CSGLVWGWTTGELFF,TGCAGCGGCCTCGTTTGGGGATGGACCACCGGGGAGCTGTTTTTT
-,TRBJ2-3,-,TRBV11-2,CASSKVPTRSSGTDTQYF,TGTGCCAGCAGCAAAGTCCCAACCCGGAGTAGCGGCACAGATACGCAGTATTTT
-,TRBJ2-1,TRBD1,TRBV7-9,CASSSSGQGRVEQFF,TGTGCCAGCAGCTCGTCGGGACAGGGACGGGTTGAGCAGTTCTTC
-,TRBJ1-1,-,TRBV20-1,CSAEDLMRSDTEAFF,TGCAGTGCTGAGGACTTAATGAGGTCGGACACTGAAGCTTTCTTT
-,TRBJ1-1,-,TRBV6-5,CASAAGRNTEAFF,TGTGCCAGCGCCGCCGGGCGGAACACTGAAGCTTTCTTT
once,TRBJ1-6,-,TRBV23-1,CASSRIGEPSHSPLHF,TGCGCCAGCAGTCGAATCGGCGAACCATCCCATTCACCCCTCCACTTT
-,TRBJ2-1,-,TRBV2,CASSEIAGAYNEQFF,TGTGCCAGCAGTGAAATAGCTGGGGCCTACAATGAGCAGTTCTTC
-,TRBJ2-3,TRBD2,TRBV27,CASSRLRAGGADTQYF,TGTGCCAGCAGCCGGTTGAGGGCGGGGGGTGCAGATACGCAGTATTTT
once,TRBJ2-6,TRBD2,TRBV20-1,CSAPLPLAGGSGANVLTF,TGCAGTGCTCCCCTCCCCCTAGCGGGGGGCTCTGGGGCCAACGTCCTGACTTTC
-,TRBJ2-5,-,TRBV4-1,CASSQASPGRPLETQYF,TGCGCCAGCAGCCAAGCCTCTCCGGGACGGCCCTTGGAGACCCAGTACTTC
-,TRBJ2-1,TRBD1,TRBV15,CATSNRGWNEQFF,TGTGCCACCAGCAACAGGGGGTGGAATGAGCAGTTCTTC
-,TRBJ2-1,-,TRBV19,CASRAPTYNEQFF,TGTGCCAGTAGGGCGCCTACCTACAATGAGCAGTTCTTC
-,TRBJ2-6,-,TRBV2,CASKTTPGANVLTF,TGTGCCAGCAAAACGACCCCTGGGGCCAACGTCCTGACTTTC
-,TRBJ2-1,TRBD1,TRBV13,CASTDRGQGAYNEQFF,TGTGCCAGCACCGATCGGGGACAGGGGGCTTACAATGAGCAGTTCTTC
-,TRBJ2-5,-,TRBV20-1,CSARDLRETQYF,TGCAGTGCTAGAGATCTTCGAGAGACCCAGTACTTC
-,TRBJ2-2,-,TRBV9,CASSVASGELFF,TGTGCCAGCAGCGTAGCATCCGGGGAGCTGTTTTTT
-,TRBJ2-7,-,TRBV7-6,CASSLEGDYEQYF,TGTGCCAGCAGCTTAGAGGGCGATTACGAGCAGTACTTC
-,TRBJ2-3,-,TRBV5-1,CASIGEDTQYF,TGCGCCAGCATCGGCGAAGATACGCAGTATTTT
-,TRBJ1-6,-,TRBV5-4,CASSLVPGIGSPLHF,TGTGCCAGCAGCTTGGTTCCGGGAATCGGCTCACCCCTCCACTTT
once,TRBJ2-1,-,TRBV29-1,CSVEDPITSGKYNEQFF,TGCAGCGTTGAAGACCCTATTACCAGCGGTAAATACAATGAGCAGTTCTTC
-,TRBJ2-1,TRBD2,TRBV3-1,CASSGLAGISYNEQFF,TGTGCCAGCTCCGGACTAGCGGGGATCTCCTACAATGAGCAGTTCTTC
once,TRBJ2-7,-,TRBV2,CASSETQGNEQYF,TGTGCCAGCAGTGAAACCCAAGGGAACGAGCAGTACTTC
-,TRBJ2-7,TRBD1,TRBV11-2,CASSPSRQGLTYEQYF,TGTGCCAGCAGTCCCTCTCGACAGGGGTTGACCTACGAGCAGTACTTC
-,TRBJ2-3,-,TRBV2,CASLDPRVWTDTQYF,TGTGCCAGCCTCGACCCAAGGGTTTGGACAGATACGCAGTATTTT
-,TRBJ1-5,-,TRBV5-4,CASSPGADQPQHF,TGTGCCAGCAGCCCAGGTGCCGATCAGCCCCAGCATTTT
-,TRBJ1-1,-,TRBV20-1,CSAPGGATEAFF,TGCAGTGCACCCGGGGGGGCCACTGAAGCTTTCTTT
-,TRBJ2-3,-,TRBV27,CASSFGGWATTDTQYF,TGTGCCAGCAGTTTTGGTGGTTGGGCGACCACAGATACGCAGTATTTT
-,TRBJ2-1,-,TRBV7-8,CASSTPGTTSYNEQFF,TGTGCCAGCAGCACGCCCGGGACAACAAGTTACAATGAGCAGTTCTTC
-,TRBJ1-1,-,TRBV20-1,CSAIGSAEAFF,TGCAGTGCTATAGGGTCTGCTGAAGCTTTCTTT
-,TRBJ2-1,-,TRBV7-2,CASSLGGPLNEQFF,TGTGCCAGCAGCTTAGGGGGCCCCCTCAATGAGCAGTTCTTC
-,TRBJ2-5,TRBD2,TRBV25-1,CASSLAGGPAQYF,TGTGCCAGCAGTCTAGCGGGGGGTCCAGCCCAGTACTTC
-,TRBJ2-5,TRBD2,TRBV14,CASSQGGGALETQYF,TGTGCCAGCAGCCAAGGCGGGGGGGCCTTGGAGACCCAGTACTTC
once,TRBJ2-1,-,TRBV19,CASSYRTNNEQFF,TGTGCCAGTAGTTATCGGACCAACAATGAGCAGTTCTTC
-,TRBJ2-7,TRBD1,TRBV7-2,CASSQDIGTAYEQYF,TGTGCCAGCAGCCAAGACATAGGGACAGCCTACGAGCAGTACTTC
once,TRBJ1-5,-,TRBV24-1,CATGNQPQHF,TGTGCCACCGGGAATCAGCCCCAGCATTTT
few,TRBJ1-1,-,TRBV12-3/TRBV12-4,CASSRTENTEAFF,TGTGCCAGCAGTCGGACAGAGAACACTGAAGCTTTCTTT
-,TRBJ2-7,TRBD1,TRBV3-1,CASSLGTGGSFVEQYF,TGTGCCAGCAGCCTTGGGACAGGGGGTTCGTTCGTCGAGCAGTACTTC
-,TRBJ2-5,-,TRBV20-1,CSARGRGSSLGTQYF,TGCAGTGCTAGGGGGAGGGGGTCCTCCCTGGGGACCCAGTACTTC
-,TRBJ1-1,-,TRBV30,CAWSLEGNTEAFF,TGTGCCTGGAGCTTAGAAGGGAACACTGAAGCTTTCTTT
few,TRBJ2-5,-,TRBV7-8,CASSASQETQYF,TGTGCCAGCAGCGCTTCACAAGAGACCCAGTACTTC
-,TRBJ1-1,TRBD1,TRBV5-1,CASSRDRVDTEAFF,TGCGCCAGCAGTAGGGACAGGGTGGACACTGAAGCTTTCTTT
-,TRBJ2-7,TRBD1,TRBV6-6,CASSDRDSYEQYF,TGTGCCAGCAGTGACAGGGACTCCTACGAGCAGTACTTC
-,TRBJ2-7,-,TRBV30,CAWTNGGEQYF,TGTGCCTGGACCAACGGGGGCGAGCAGTACTTC
-,TRBJ2-5,-,TRBV5-1,CASSPGGVETQYF,TGCGCCAGCAGCCCTGGGGGCGTGGAGACCCAGTACTTC
-,TRBJ1-1,-,TRBV4-2,CASSQGLFEGNTEAFF,TGTGCCAGCAGCCAAGGATTATTTGAGGGGAACACTGAAGCTTTCTTT
-,TRBJ2-3,-,TRBV20-1,CSAKAVGDRTDTQYF,TGCAGTGCTAAGGCTGTGGGGGACCGCACAGATACGCAGTATTTT
-,TRBJ2-7,TRBD2,TRBV6-5,CASSGGESYEQYF,TGTGCCAGCAGCGGGGGGGAGTCCTACGAGCAGTACTTC
-,TRBJ2-1,TRBD1,TRBV6-5,CASTQGAGNEQFF,TGTGCCAGCACGCAGGGGGCTGGAAATGAGCAGTTCTTC
-,TRBJ2-5,TRBD1,TRBV29-1,CSVPRWDRNQETQYF,TGCAGCGTCCCCCGGTGGGACAGGAACCAAGAGACCCAGTACTTC
-,TRBJ1-1,-,TRBV24-1,CATSAGASTEAFF,TGTGCCACCAGTGCAGGGGCAAGCACTGAAGCTTTCTTT
-,TRBJ1-2,-,TRBV29-1,CSVESPGRTYGYTF,TGCAGCGTTGAATCCCCGGGACGGACCTATGGCTACACCTTC
-,TRBJ1-2,-,TRBV20-1,CSASSANTNGYTF,TGCAGTGCTAGTTCCGCGAACACCAACGGCTACACCTTC